This is a list of T cell receptor beta chains from one sample in a study of control samples from healthy donors and cancer patients. The protocol was immunoSEQ multiplex PCR, while the TCRdb copy is restricted to in-frame clones and leaves out a portion. The sample lists 95,000 to 130,000 clones; 85% to 95% were seen once. The sample consisted of blood. The receptors originated from a man aged 25 to 45 in good health. The CDR3 runs from the conserved cysteine through the conserved F or W. D genes are given only for firm matches. Not all rows give a size; the values are once, few, many and, for expanded clones, a class.

j_gene	v_gene	abundance	d_gene	CDR3aa	CDR3nt
TRBJ1-1	TRBV30	.	.	CAVRTSYNTEAFF	TGTGCCGTCCGTACCAGTTACAACACTGAAGCTTTCTTT
TRBJ2-1	TRBV24-1	.	.	CAASDLGGQGGNEQFF	TGTGCCGCCAGTGATTTGGGGGGGCAGGGCGGCAATGAGCAGTTCTTC
TRBJ2-3	TRBV4-1	.	.	CASSPSVGVPDTQYF	TGCGCCAGCAGCCCGTCGGTAGGGGTGCCAGATACGCAGTATTTT
TRBJ1-2	TRBV19	.	.	CASSMWGIDGYTF	TGTGCCAGTAGTATGTGGGGGATTGATGGCTACACCTTC
TRBJ1-3	TRBV29-1	.	.	CSARRGTSGNTIYF	TGCAGCGCCCGCCGGGGGACGTCTGGAAACACCATATATTTT
TRBJ1-4	TRBV14	.	.	CASSQVGGGEKLFF	TGTGCCAGCAGCCAAGTTGGCGGGGGTGAAAAACTGTTTTTT
TRBJ1-1	TRBV9	.	.	CASSVAAKGTTEAFF	TGTGCCAGCAGCGTAGCGGCCAAGGGTACCACTGAAGCTTTCTTT
TRBJ1-5	TRBV19	.	.	CASSIVWEGVDQPQHF	TGTGCCAGTAGTATAGTGTGGGAGGGAGTTGACCAGCCCCAGCATTTT
TRBJ1-2	TRBV14	.	TRBD1	CASSQGPGTGDYGYTF	TGTGCCAGCAGCCAAGGTCCAGGGACAGGGGACTATGGCTACACCTTC
TRBJ2-7	TRBV6-6	.	TRBD2	CASSDLGGSSYEQYF	TGTGCCAGCAGTGACTTGGGGGGGAGCTCCTACGAGCAGTACTTC
TRBJ1-2	TRBV28	once	TRBD1	CASSLPRGLMYGCTF	TGTGCCAGCAGTTTGCCGAGGGGGCTAATGTATGGCTGCACCTTC
TRBJ2-3	TRBV5-1	.	.	CASTSTVTDTQYF	TGCGCCAGCACTTCAACAGTCACAGATACGCAGTATTTT
TRBJ2-6	TRBV5-6	.	.	CASSLVTVSGANVLTF	TGTGCCAGCAGCTTGGTCACAGTCTCTGGGGCCAACGTCCTGACTTTC
TRBJ1-1	TRBV4-1	.	.	CASSQDYPRHVIF	TGCGCCAGCAGCCAAGATTACCCTCGGCACGTGATCTTT
TRBJ1-3	TRBV9	.	.	CASSAAPDTIYF	TGTGCCAGCAGCGCTGCCCCCGACACCATATATTTT
TRBJ2-2	TRBV5-8	.	.	CASTRPDPWGGTGELFF	TGTGCCAGCACCCGACCCGACCCTTGGGGCGGCACCGGGGAGCTGTTTTTT
TRBJ2-5	TRBV9	.	TRBD2	CASSERGALQGTQYF	TGTGCCAGCAGCGAGCGGGGGGCCCTCCAAGGGACCCAGTACTTC
TRBJ1-5	TRBV25-1	.	.	CASSEYRVDQPQHF	TGTGCCAGCAGTGAATACAGGGTCGATCAGCCCCAGCATTTT
TRBJ1-4	TRBV5-1	.	TRBD1	CASSSGTADEKLFF	TGCGCCAGCAGCTCCGGGACAGCCGATGAAAAACTGTTTTTT
TRBJ1-2	TRBV5-4	.	.	CASRIQGEGPYTF	TGTGCCAGCAGGATACAGGGTGAGGGTCCCTACACCTTC
TRBJ1-5	TRBV12-5	.	.	CASGFWRGPRLSNQPQHF	TGTGCTAGTGGTTTTTGGAGGGGCCCGCGGTTGAGCAATCAGCCCCAGCATTTT
TRBJ1-5	TRBV2	.	.	CASSEARGLQPQHF	TGTGCCAGCAGTGAAGCGCGTGGGCTTCAGCCCCAGCATTTT
TRBJ2-3	TRBV5-4	.	.	CASSLRGGASDTQYF	TGTGCCAGCAGCTTGCGAGGGGGGGCCTCAGATACGCAGTATTTT
TRBJ1-1	TRBV2	.	.	CASRHRGGQGVGNTEAFF	TGTGCCAGCAGGCACCGTGGGGGGCAGGGAGTGGGGAACACTGAAGCTTTCTTT
TRBJ1-2	TRBV7-2	.	.	CASSLGEANYGYTF	TGTGCCAGCAGCTTAGGGGAGGCGAACTATGGCTACACCTTC
TRBJ1-4	TRBV18	few	.	CASSLDSNEKLFF	TGTGCCAGCTCACTCGACAGTAATGAAAAACTGTTTTTT
TRBJ1-4	TRBV6-5	.	.	CASKGLRGLSELFF	TGTGCCAGCAAGGGATTGAGGGGGTTGAGTGAACTGTTTTTT
TRBJ1-1	TRBV12-5	.	.	CASARHLGTEAFF	TGTGCTAGTGCCAGACACCTCGGTACTGAAGCTTTCTTT
TRBJ2-2	TRBV19	once	TRBD1	CASSTPHRGKTGELFF	TGTGCCAGTAGTACCCCCCACAGGGGGAAAACCGGGGAGCTGTTTTTT
TRBJ1-2	TRBV5-6	.	TRBD1	CASSLAGGGYTF	TGTGCCAGCAGCTTGGCAGGGGGTGGCTACACCTTC
TRBJ1-2	TRBV5-6	.	.	CASRLAGSADYGYTF	TGTGCCAGCAGACTGGCAGGAAGCGCCGACTATGGCTACACCTTC
TRBJ2-3	TRBV12-5	.	TRBD2	CASGRESSGTYNTQYF	TGTGCTAGTGGTCGAGAAAGTAGCGGGACCTATAATACGCAGTATTTT
TRBJ2-2	TRBV9	.	.	CASSARDTNTGELFF	TGTGCCAGCAGCGCCCGAGACACGAACACCGGGGAGCTGTTTTTT
TRBJ1-6	TRBV7-9	.	.	CASSPAAYNSPLHF	TGTGCCAGCAGCCCGGCCGCCTATAATTCACCCCTCCACTTT
TRBJ1-5	TRBV19	.	TRBD1	CASSGYRDSPQPQHF	TGTGCCAGTAGTGGTTATAGGGACAGCCCTCAGCCCCAGCATTTT
TRBJ1-1	TRBV28	.	.	CASSYDRSLGRAFF	TGTGCCAGCAGTTATGACAGATCCCTCGGTCGCGCTTTCTTT
TRBJ1-4	TRBV10-3	.	.	CATEGAEDEKLFF	TGTGCCACCGAAGGGGCAGAAGATGAAAAACTGTTTTTT
TRBJ2-3	TRBV18	.	.	CASSPRRTDTQYF	TGTGCCAGCTCACCGCGGCGAACAGATACGCAGTATTTT
TRBJ2-7	TRBV27	.	.	CASSLRGQYEQYF	TGTGCCAGCAGTCTCAGGGGCCAGTACGAGCAGTACTTC
TRBJ1-1	TRBV30	.	.	CAWSVFLGTEAFF	TGTGCCTGGAGTGTATTCCTGGGCACTGAAGCTTTCTTT
TRBJ1-2	TRBV9	.	.	CASSVAPEGGGYTF	TGTGCCAGCAGCGTAGCTCCCGAAGGGGGTGGCTACACCTTC
TRBJ2-5	TRBV6-5	.	.	CASSYSREKYF	TGTGCCAGCAGTTACTCCCGGGAAAAGTACTTC
TRBJ1-2	TRBV2	once	TRBD1	CASSRGGEYGYTF	TGTGCCAGCAGTCGAGGGGGCGAGTATGGCTACACCTTC
TRBJ1-4	TRBV15	.	.	CATSRGQGRLFF	TGTGCCACCAGCAGAGGTCAAGGGAGACTGTTTTTT
TRBJ1-1	TRBV12-5	.	.	CASGPEYYTEAFF	TGTGCTAGTGGTCCCGAGTACTACACTGAAGCTTTCTTT
TRBJ1-4	TRBV5-5	.	TRBD1	CASTNRDGTGGRKLFF	TGTGCCAGCACCAACCGTGACGGGACAGGGGGTAGAAAACTGTTTTTT